The rows below give T cell receptor beta chains drawn from one sample of a study of spatial heterogeneity in lung cancer. Via MiXCR, TCRdb re-called the 5' RACE reads, giving one row per CDR3 protein. The table has about 75,000 distinct CDR3 sequences, 10% to 15% seen once; the top ten hold about 7.1%. The sequenced sample was PBMCs, obtained at surgery. These TCRs come from a male donor with early-stage non-small cell lung cancer. CDR3s include the opening cysteine and the closing phenylalanine or tryptophan. A D gene is named only where the DNA matches it firmly. A clone size is listed for some rows: how often the clone was seen (once, few, many), or a class if it is expanded.

TRBV20-1	TRBJ1-2	NA	many	TGCAGTGCAAGGACCCAGACCTCCAATGGCTACACCTTC	CSARTQTSNGYTF
TRBV2	TRBJ2-7	NA	NA	TGTGCCAGCAGCGGGTACGAGCAGTACTTC	CASSGYEQYF
TRBV7-2	TRBJ2-1	TRBD2	few	TGTGCCAGCCTAGCGGGAGGGCCCAGATACAATGAGCAGTTCTTC	CASLAGGPRYNEQFF
TRBV3-1	TRBJ1-3	NA	few	TGTGCCAGCAGCCGAATCTCTGGAAACACCATATATTTT	CASSRISGNTIYF
TRBV2	TRBJ1-4	TRBD1	many	TGTGCCAGCAGTCCCGGGACAGAAGATGAAAAACTGTTTTTT	CASSPGTEDEKLFF
TRBV7-3	TRBJ2-2	NA	NA	TGTGCCAGCAGCTTATCACAGAACACCGGGGAGCTGTTTTTT	CASSLSQNTGELFF
TRBV20-1	TRBJ1-5	NA	few	TGCAGTGCTAGAGTTGGTGTTTATAGCAATCAGCCCCAGCATTTT	CSARVGVYSNQPQHF
TRBV27	TRBJ1-1	NA	many	TGTGCCAGCAGTTTATCGTATTCATTGGGCACTGAAGCTTTCTTT	CASSLSYSLGTEAFF
TRBV6-2/TRBV6-3	TRBJ1-1	NA	few	TGTGCCAGCATTCCTCGGGGGGAGGAACGAGCTTTCTTT	CASIPRGEERAFF
TRBV27	TRBJ2-5	TRBD2	few	TGTGCCAGCAGTTTATCGGGTCTAGCGGGAGCCCGAGAGACCCAGTACTTC	CASSLSGLAGARETQYF
TRBV2	TRBJ1-2	TRBD1	many	TGTGCCAGCACCGGGACAGGGAACTATGGCTACACCTTC	CASTGTGNYGYTF
TRBV11-3	TRBJ2-7	NA	many	TGTGCCAGCAGCCCAATCCGGGGGGCTGGAAACGAGCAGTACTTC	CASSPIRGAGNEQYF
TRBV6-2/TRBV6-3	TRBJ2-4	TRBD2	few	TGTGCCAGCAGTACCGGACTAGCGGGAGCCAAAAACATTCAGTACTTC	CASSTGLAGAKNIQYF
TRBV24-1	TRBJ1-2	NA	NA	TGTGCCACCAGCTCACAGGGATTCTATGGCTACACCTTC	CATSSQGFYGYTF
TRBV15	TRBJ1-4	TRBD1	NA	TGTGCCACCAGCAGAATAGACAGGGACCTTGAAAAACTGTTTTTT	CATSRIDRDLEKLFF
TRBV13	TRBJ1-4	TRBD1	many	TGTGCCAGCAGCCGTGGACAGGGGGAAAAACTGTTTTTT	CASSRGQGEKLFF
TRBV7-6	TRBJ2-1	NA	many	TGTGCCAGCAGCCGGGTAGGGGAGACTATCAATGAGCAGTTCTTC	CASSRVGETINEQFF
TRBV30	TRBJ1-1	NA	NA	TGTGCCTGGAGTGCCAGGGGTCCCCTGGGGAACACTGAAGCTTTCTTT	CAWSARGPLGNTEAFF
TRBV10-3	TRBJ2-7	TRBD1	many	TGTGCCATGGGGACAGGGTTCTTAGAGCAGTACTTC	CAMGTGFLEQYF
TRBV28	TRBJ2-7	TRBD2	NA	TGTGCCAGCAGTTTATCCGGGACTACCTACGAGCAGTACTTC	CASSLSGTTYEQYF
TRBV5-1	TRBJ2-7	NA	NA	TGCGCCAGCAGCTTGGGTGAGGCTAGCTCCTACGAGCAGTACTTC	CASSLGEASSYEQYF
TRBV9	TRBJ1-1	NA	few	TGTGCCAGCAGCGAAGGGTCAGGGGACAACACTGAAGCTTTCTTT	CASSEGSGDNTEAFF
TRBV10-3	TRBJ2-1	NA	NA	TGTGCCATCAGTGAAGCAGGAGATGAGCAGTTCTTC	CAISEAGDEQFF
TRBV5-4	TRBJ2-7	TRBD2	many	TGTGCCAGCAGCTCGAGGACTAGCGGGAGGGGCCCTTCCTACGAGCAGTACTTC	CASSSRTSGRGPSYEQYF
TRBV20-1	TRBJ2-7	NA	many	TGCAGTGCTTCAAAGGCCGACTGGTCCTACGAGCAGTACTTC	CSASKADWSYEQYF
TRBV5-6	TRBJ1-1	NA	many	TGTGCCAGCAGCCCCGCGTCCGGGGGATTGAGGGAAGCTTTCTTT	CASSPASGGLREAFF
TRBV9	TRBJ2-3	NA	NA	TGTGCCAGCAGCACATCCCCTAGCACAGATACGCAGTATTTT	CASSTSPSTDTQYF
TRBV4-2	TRBJ2-6	TRBD1	many	TGTGCCAGCAGCCAGGCCGGGACAGGGTCCCCTGGGGCCAACGTCCTGACTTTC	CASSQAGTGSPGANVLTF
TRBV20-1	TRBJ2-7	TRBD2	many	TGCAGTTGCCAGGGCAGCGGGAATCGCTACGAGCAGTACTTC	CSCQGSGNRYEQYF
TRBV10-3	TRBJ2-1	NA	few	TGTGCCATCAGTGAGAACGGATACAATGAGCAGTTCTTC	CAISENGYNEQFF
TRBV2	TRBJ2-7	NA	NA	TGTGCCAGCAGTTCTAGCGATAGCTCCTACGAGCAGTACTTC	CASSSSDSSYEQYF
TRBV5-1	TRBJ2-5	NA	NA	TGCGCCAGCAGCAAGGGGGGCCTCCGGGAGACCCAGTACTTC	CASSKGGLRETQYF
TRBV29-1	TRBJ2-7	TRBD1	once	TGCAGCGTTGCCTCGACAGGGTCCTACGAGCAGTACTTC	CSVASTGSYEQYF
TRBV5-5	TRBJ2-7	TRBD2	few	TGTGCCAGCAGCCCGGGACTAGCGGGAACCTTCGGCTACGAGCAGTACTTC	CASSPGLAGTFGYEQYF
TRBV7-3	TRBJ2-1	NA	many	TGTGCCAGCAGCTTAACTGGAAAGGGTGAGCAGTTCTTC	CASSLTGKGEQFF
TRBV29-1	TRBJ1-1	TRBD1	NA	TGCAGCGTTGAAGGCTACAGGGGGCGAGACACTGAAGCTTTCTTT	CSVEGYRGRDTEAFF
TRBV4-2	TRBJ2-1	TRBD2	few	TGTGCCAGTAGAGCGGGAGGGTACAATGAGCAGTTCTTC	CASRAGGYNEQFF
TRBV11-2	TRBJ2-1	NA	few	TGTGCCAGCAGCCGACTACCGAGCTCCTACAATGAGCAGTTCTTC	CASSRLPSSYNEQFF
TRBV5-1	TRBJ1-1	NA	NA	TGCGCCAGCAGCTGGGGGGAACTGAACACTGAAGCTTTCTTT	CASSWGELNTEAFF
TRBV6-2/TRBV6-3	TRBJ2-7	TRBD2	many	TGTGCCAGCAGATCCACTAGCGAGTACGAGCAGTACTTC	CASRSTSEYEQYF
TRBV29-1	TRBJ2-7	TRBD2	NA	TGCAGCGTTGAAGACCCCTTTGAAGCGGGAGGTACGAACGAGCAGTACTTC	CSVEDPFEAGGTNEQYF
TRBV27	TRBJ2-1	NA	NA	TGTGCCAGCACCAAGACGGGGCCGGCTGAGCAGTTCTTC	CASTKTGPAEQFF
TRBV7-9	TRBJ2-1	TRBD2	few	TGTGCCAGCAGCTTGACTAGCGGGTCGGATAGGAATGAGCAGTTCTTC	CASSLTSGSDRNEQFF
TRBV5-1	TRBJ2-1	TRBD1	few	TGCGCCAGCAGCTTGGTAAACCAGGGGGCCGGTGAGCAGTTCTTC	CASSLVNQGAGEQFF
TRBV4-3	TRBJ1-2	NA	many	TGCGCCAGCAGCCAAGATGGGGTCGAGGGGCTGGGGAAGAATGGCTACACCTTC	CASSQDGVEGLGKNGYTF
TRBV5-1	TRBJ2-1	NA	many	TGCGCCAGCAGCTTGGCGGGGTCCCCCTACAATGAGCAGTTCTTC	CASSLAGSPYNEQFF
TRBV5-1	TRBJ1-1	NA	few	TGCGCCAGCAGCTTGACAGGTAACGGGAACACTGAAGCTTTCTTT	CASSLTGNGNTEAFF
TRBV18	TRBJ2-7	NA	NA	TGTGCCAGCTCACAGGTGGTAAGGACAGACTCCTACGAGCAGTACTTC	CASSQVVRTDSYEQYF
TRBV6-1	TRBJ2-7	TRBD2	many	TGTGCCAGCACTCCCAGGACTAGCGGCCAGGGTGGGTCCTACGAGCAGTACTTC	CASTPRTSGQGGSYEQYF
TRBV6-2/TRBV6-3	TRBJ1-2	TRBD1	once	TGTGCCAGCAGTCCGGGAGGGACAGGGAAGGATGGCTACACCTTC	CASSPGGTGKDGYTF
TRBV19	TRBJ2-1	NA	NA	TGTGCCAGTACCGTAAGGGGGGCAGGGACGGGCTACAATGAGCAGTTCTTC	CASTVRGAGTGYNEQFF
TRBV7-9	TRBJ2-6	NA	few	TGTGCCTTCCAAGGGACCCCTGGGGCCAACGTCCTGACTTTC	CAFQGTPGANVLTF
TRBV12-3/TRBV12-4	TRBJ2-7	TRBD2	few	TGTGCCAGCAGTCCGCATAGCGGGAGTACCTACGAGCAGTACTTC	CASSPHSGSTYEQYF
TRBV9	TRBJ2-6	NA	NA	TGTGCCAGCAGCGCCCGACTGAGCTCTGGGGCCAACGTCCTGACTTTC	CASSARLSSGANVLTF